These T cell receptor beta chains were read from a single sample in a study of blood T cell repertoires in COVID-19. Data came from immunoSEQ multiplex PCR; TCRdb stores just in-frame clones and leaves some out. The sample carries about 160,000 clones, approximately 95% recorded once. Sequencing input: peripheral blood. These receptors all stem from a woman aged 50 to 65 with acute or convalescent COVID-19. The CDR3 runs from the conserved cysteine through the conserved F or W. Each record gives: clone size, J gene, D gene, V gene, CDR3 protein, CDR3 DNA. The D gene is left open where the match is weak. Not every row has a clone size; where given, it reads once, few, many or a size class.

- TRBJ1-3 - TRBV18 CASSLQGSGNTIYF TGTGCCAGCTCGCTACAGGGTTCAGGAAACACCATATATTTT
- TRBJ2-7 - TRBV12-3/TRBV12-4 CASSQLGGFPGYF TGTGCCAGCAGTCAACTCGGGGGTTTCCCGGGGTACTTC
- TRBJ2-5 - TRBV7-2 CASSSPGAKTQYF TGTGCCAGCAGCTCCCCGGGAGCCAAGACCCAGTACTTC
- TRBJ1-4 - TRBV6-5 CASSYSSFEREGLFF TGTGCCAGCAGTTACTCGAGTTTCGAGAGGGAGGGACTGTTTTTT
- TRBJ2-3 - TRBV7-2 CASSSQRSSTDTQYF TGTGCCAGCAGCTCCCAGCGATCTAGCACAGATACGCAGTATTTT
- TRBJ2-7 TRBD1 TRBV6-6 CASSTSTGSSYEQYF TGTGCCAGCAGCACCTCGACAGGGAGCTCCTACGAGCAGTACTTC
- TRBJ2-7 - TRBV11-3 CASSLAGVDEQYF TGTGCCAGCAGCTTAGCGGGAGTAGACGAGCAGTACTTC
- TRBJ1-3 - TRBV7-2 CASSSGHLSGNTIYF TGTGCCAGCAGCTCTGGACATCTCTCTGGAAACACCATATATTTT
- TRBJ1-1 - TRBV30 CAWSVTGTEAFF TGTGCCTGGAGTGTAACGGGCACTGAAGCTTTCTTT
- TRBJ1-1 - TRBV19 CASRIRGAQGEAFF TGTGCCAGCCGAATCCGGGGGGCGCAGGGAGAAGCTTTCTTT
- TRBJ1-2 - TRBV28 CASSQTDTLYYGYTF TGTGCCAGCAGTCAGACGGACACCCTTTACTATGGCTACACCTTC
- TRBJ1-5 - TRBV7-9 CASSLAYPGHHLSNQPQHF TGTGCCAGCAGCTTAGCGTACCCGGGACACCACCTTAGCAATCAGCCCCAGCATTTT
- TRBJ1-5 TRBD1 TRBV6-5 CASSRTGANNQPQHF TGTGCCAGCAGTCGGACAGGCGCCAACAATCAGCCCCAGCATTTT
- TRBJ1-4 - TRBV3-1/TRBV3-2 CASSTPTGTNEKLFF TGTGCCAGCAGCACCCCGACAGGCACTAATGAAAAACTGTTTTTT
- TRBJ1-1 - TRBV1 CTSSQRGLPMNTEAFF TGCACCAGCAGCCAACGGGGACTCCCCATGAACACTGAAGCTTTCTTT
once TRBJ2-3 - TRBV4-3 CASSQDDGGAGTDTQYF TGCGCCAGCAGCCAAGATGACGGCGGAGCCGGGACAGATACGCAGTATTTT
once TRBJ1-2 - TRBV10-3 CAIRGHFYGYTF TGTGCCATCAGGGGACATTTCTATGGCTACACCTTC
- TRBJ1-1 - TRBV19 CASKRAGNTEAFF TGTGCCAGTAAGAGGGCGGGGAACACTGAAGCTTTCTTT
- TRBJ2-1 - TRBV6-2/TRBV6-3 CASSYGGTDLLNEQFF TGTGCCAGCAGTTACGGCGGGACAGATCTTCTAAATGAGCAGTTCTTC
once TRBJ2-7 TRBD2 TRBV7-3 CASSLKPGLPYEQYF TGTGCCAGCAGCTTAAAACCGGGACTACCCTACGAGCAGTACTTC
- TRBJ1-6 - TRBV19 CASSIPSTKPSYNSPLHF TGTGCCAGTAGTATCCCCTCGACAAAACCCTCCTATAATTCACCCCTCCACTTT
- TRBJ1-4 - TRBV30 CAWSRFGGLSNEKLFF TGTGCCTGGAGTAGGTTTGGGGGACTGTCTAATGAAAAACTGTTTTTT
- TRBJ2-1 - TRBV7-9 CASSLAYGNEQFF TGTGCCAGCAGCTTAGCGTACGGCAATGAGCAGTTCTTC
once TRBJ1-2 TRBD1 TRBV4-3 CASSQDRGERLYGYTF TGCGCCAGCAGCCAAGACAGGGGGGAAAGACTTTATGGCTACACCTTC
- TRBJ2-5 TRBD2 TRBV4-1 CASSQAVASGVLTGGQETQYF TGCGCCAGCAGCCAAGCGGTGGCTAGCGGGGTTCTTACGGGGGGGCAAGAGACCCAGTACTTC
once TRBJ2-5 TRBD2 TRBV5-4 CASSLASGGGRETQYF TGTGCCAGCAGCTTGGCTAGCGGGGGAGGGAGGGAGACCCAGTACTTC
once TRBJ1-2 - TRBV5-1 CASSLNGNYGYTF TGCGCCAGCAGCTTAAACGGTAACTATGGCTACACCTTC
- TRBJ2-7 TRBD2 TRBV7-2 CASSLEIGGGGEQYF TGTGCCAGCAGCTTAGAAATCGGCGGGGGGGGCGAGCAGTACTTC
once TRBJ2-7 TRBD2 TRBV19 CASSMVWTSGTYEQYF TGTGCCAGTAGTATGGTATGGACTAGCGGGACCTACGAGCAGTACTTC
few TRBJ2-7 - TRBV19 CASSVGSYEQYF TGTGCCAGTAGTGTCGGGTCCTACGAGCAGTACTTC
- TRBJ2-3 - TRBV3-1/TRBV3-2 CASSPLPRRGDTQYF TGTGCCAGCAGCCCCCTACCCCGCCGGGGAGATACGCAGTATTTT
- TRBJ1-1 - TRBV12-3/TRBV12-4 CASSLGGQEAFF TGTGCCAGCAGTTTAGGAGGACAGGAAGCTTTCTTT
- TRBJ2-5 TRBD2 TRBV28 CASSFERGIAETQYF TGTGCCAGCAGTTTCGAGCGGGGCATAGCTGAGACCCAGTACTTC
- TRBJ2-2 TRBD2 TRBV10-3 CAILAGGRTGELFF TGTGCCATCTTGGCGGGGGGGCGAACCGGGGAGCTGTTTTTT
- TRBJ2-3 - TRBV5-1 CASSPNRDSRPDTQYF TGCGCCAGCAGCCCGAACCGGGACTCACGCCCAGATACGCAGTATTTT
- TRBJ1-1 - TRBV11-2 CASTSGGEAFF TGTGCCAGCACCTCGGGGGGTGAAGCTTTCTTT
- TRBJ1-5 - TRBV30 CAWSGRSSGNQPQHF TGTGCCTGGAGTGGCCGGTCGTCCGGCAATCAGCCCCAGCATTTT
- TRBJ2-3 TRBD2 TRBV18 CASSPIAGGENTQYF TGTGCCAGCTCACCGATTGCGGGAGGGGAGAATACGCAGTATTTT
- TRBJ2-5 TRBD1 TRBV2 CASSDAGTGVRETQYF TGTGCCAGCAGTGACGCCGGGACAGGGGTTCGGGAGACCCAGTACTTC
- TRBJ2-2 - TRBV7-9 CASTMGLQGNTGELFF TGTGCCAGCACAATGGGGCTTCAGGGGAACACCGGGGAGCTGTTTTTT
- TRBJ2-2 - TRBV11-3 CASSLGGGGNRFAGELFF TGTGCCAGCAGCTTAGGCGGAGGGGGCAATCGTTTCGCCGGGGAGCTGTTTTTT
once TRBJ1-2 TRBD1 TRBV19 CASSVSPGQSYGYTF TGTGCCAGTAGTGTTAGCCCGGGACAGAGTTATGGCTACACCTTC
- TRBJ2-1 TRBD2 TRBV6-5 CASSYGLAEYNEQFF TGTGCCAGCAGTTACGGGCTAGCGGAGTACAATGAGCAGTTCTTC
- TRBJ1-5 - TRBV30 CAWSVGGGINQPQHF TGTGCCTGGAGTGTTGGGGGGGGGATCAATCAGCCCCAGCATTTT
- TRBJ1-5 TRBD1 TRBV5-6 CASSSAGQGIVGNQPQHF TGTGCCAGCAGCTCAGCGGGACAGGGGATCGTTGGCAATCAGCCCCAGCATTTT
- TRBJ1-4 - TRBV18 CASSPVQRGEKLFF TGTGCCAGCTCACCGGTACAAAGGGGTGAAAAACTGTTTTTT
- TRBJ1-2 - TRBV7-3 CASSLNSYDGGYTF TGTGCCAGCAGCTTAAACAGTTACGATGGGGGCTACACCTTC
- TRBJ2-7 TRBD1 TRBV7-2 CASSLGQGLSYEQYF TGTGCCAGCAGCTTGGGACAGGGCCTCTCCTACGAGCAGTACTTC
once TRBJ1-6 TRBD1 TRBV2 CASSEGTGWNSPLHF TGTGCCAGCAGTGAAGGGACAGGGTGGAATTCACCCCTCCACTTT
- TRBJ2-7 - TRBV27 CASGFGIPLYYEQYF TGTGCCAGCGGGTTCGGGATCCCCCTTTACTACGAGCAGTACTTC
- TRBJ1-2 - TRBV25-1 CASSAQGLIYGYTF TGTGCCAGCAGTGCCCAGGGTCTGATCTATGGCTACACCTTC
- TRBJ1-2 TRBD1 TRBV5-1 CASSWGQATNYGYTF TGCGCCAGCAGCTGGGGACAGGCGACGAACTATGGCTACACCTTC
once TRBJ1-2 - TRBV5-1 CASSSVDSHYGYTF TGCGCCAGCAGCTCCGTTGACAGTCACTATGGCTACACCTTC
- TRBJ1-1 TRBD1 TRBV10-3 CAIRLDRGAEAFF TGTGCCATCAGACTGGACAGGGGTGCTGAAGCTTTCTTT
- TRBJ1-6 - TRBV9 CASSPGTLNSPLHF TGTGCCAGCAGTCCCGGGACACTAAATTCACCCCTCCACTTT
- TRBJ1-5 TRBD1 TRBV2 CASSPGQGATGQPQHF TGTGCCAGCAGTCCAGGACAGGGGGCTACCGGTCAGCCCCAGCATTTT
- TRBJ2-5 - TRBV7-6 CASRGGAETQYF TGTGCCAGCAGGGGGGGAGCAGAGACCCAGTACTTC
- TRBJ2-7 TRBD2 TRBV7-8 CASSLVTSDYEQYF TGTGCCAGCAGCTTAGTGACTAGCGATTACGAGCAGTACTTC
- TRBJ1-2 TRBD1 TRBV28 CASSFETGSYGYTF TGTGCCAGCAGTTTCGAGACAGGGAGCTATGGCTACACCTTC